The subject of this entry is one TCR beta chain. Source study methods: Amplification from reference gene primers served as the basis for estimated nucleated cell counts. Measured with immunoSEQ multiplex PCR; TCRdb has only the in-frame clones, and not every one. V, J and clone size were drawn from that table, and D and trimming were deduced from the DNA. In the table there are about 180,000 clones, about 80% of which are singletons. The germline V gene has CDR1 SGHTA and CDR2 FQGNSA. V gave up 2 bases and J gave up 8 bases, with 9 bases separating them. This CDR3 is 12 amino acids long. The data were taken from a study of blood T cell repertoires in COVID-19.

The V gene is TRBV7-2, the J gene TRBJ1-1, with a possible D match to TRBD1 (5 bases). The sequence came from a man between 60 and 70 years old who had been exposed to COVID-19. Material: PBMCs or T cells enriched from blood (not recorded which). CDR3 residues: CASSLWRDEAFF. The CDR3 nucleotides are TGTGCCAGCAGCTTATGGCGGGACGAAGCTTTCTTT.